The 13 T cell receptor beta chains below come from one sample, sequenced in a study of blood T cell repertoires in COVID-19. The table came from immunoSEQ multiplex PCR; TCRdb's copy has only in-frame clones and leaves some out. The sample has 250,000 to 350,000 clones; about 90% are singletons. The sample comprised peripheral blood. Source of these receptors: a woman in her fifties or sixties who had recovered from COVID-19.

V is TRBV28 and J is TRBJ1-6; D is undetermined. Trimming shortened V by 8 bases and J by 0 bases, and 17 bases separated the two germline ends. Germline V gene lookup returns CDR1 MDHEN and CDR2 SYDVKM. The CDR3 spans 17 residues. CDR3 region: CASSLAALSSYNSPLHF. The CDR3 coding sequence is TGTGCCAGCTCCCTGGCGGCACTGAGCTCCTATAATTCACCCCTCCACTTT.

The CDR3 DNA follows: TGCGCCAGCAGCCACTTCAGTTGGGGGACTAGCGGGGGACCGAACACCGGGGAGCTGTTTTTT. Its translation: CASSHFSWGTSGGPNTGELFF. The chain joins TRBV4-1 to TRBJ2-2; 14 bases are a match to TRBD2. The V segment lost 3 bases and the J segment 0 bases; nucleotides outside the gene matches: 12. The CDR3 has 21 amino acids. The germline V gene encodes CDR1 MGHRA and CDR2 YSYEKL.

The table lists this clone with a count of one. The junction departs from germline at one end; a sequencing error may be responsible. The chain links TRBV5-1 to TRBJ2-7, with D perhaps matching TRBD2 (5 bases). Germline V gives CDR1 SGHRS, CDR2 YFSETQ. This CDR3 contains 12 residues. The CDR3 bases are TGCGCCAGCAGCGACGAAGCGGCAGAATTATCTTTC. Translating gives CASSDEAAELSF.

This sequence joins TRBV6-5 and TRBJ2-1; 9 positions match TRBD1. Losses at the gene ends were 5 bases for V and 5 bases for J; bases not matched to a gene: 7. This CDR3 is 15 amino acids long. Germline-derived CDR1 and CDR2 are MNHEY and SVGAGI. The CDR3 spells CASSPDRGGDNEQFF. The CDR3 nucleotides are TGTGCCAGCAGTCCCGACAGGGGGGGAGACAATGAGCAGTTCTTC.

The chain recombines TRBV27 with TRBJ2-7; the match to TRBD1 covers 8 bases. The J segment lost 3 bases and the V segment lost 6 bases, leaving 7 bases of the junction unmatched. The V gene's germline CDR1 is MNHEY and CDR2 SMNVEV (reference sequence). The CDR3 consists of 14 residues. This CDR3 reads CASRRQGPDYEQYF. CDR3 bases: TGTGCCAGCAGAAGACAGGGGCCTGACTACGAGCAGTACTTC.

The rearrangement uses TRBV28 and TRBJ1-4; perhaps TRBD1 as D (5 bases). The ends were cut back, 4 bases at V and 10 bases at J, with 19 bases in the middle. This CDR3 spans 15 amino acids. Germline CDR1 reads MDHEN; CDR2 reads SYDVKM. CDR3 nucleotides: TGTGCCAGCAGTTGGAATCAGGGCCAAGGCGGAAAACTGTTTTTT. Protein sequence: CASSWNQGQGGKLFF.

The CDR3 DNA is TGTGCCAGCAGCTTGGGACTAGCGGGAGATGAGCAGTTCTTC. Translated: CASSLGLAGDEQFF. The rearrangement uses TRBV7-6 and TRBJ2-1, with 14 bases matching TRBD2. Losses at the gene ends were 3 bases for V and 8 bases for J; bases not matched to a gene: 0. CDR1 is SGHVS, CDR2 FNYEAQ, per germline. The CDR3 runs to 14 residues.

The chain is built from TRBV2 and TRBJ2-7, with D perhaps matching TRBD1 (6 bases). V shed 9 bases and J shed 2 bases, with 20 bases lying between them. Germline V CDR1 and CDR2: SNHLY, FYNNEI. This CDR3 contains 15 residues. Written as DNA, the CDR3 is TGTGCCAGTTATGGGGCCGGGACACCCGCCTACGAGCAGTACTTC. Residues: CASYGAGTPAYEQYF. Looking up the rest from reference TRBV2 and TRBJ2-7 gives the full variable domain: EPEVTQTPSHQVTQMGQEVILRCVPISNHLYFYWYRQILGQKVEFLVSFYNNEISEKSEIFDDQFSVERPDGSNFTLKIRSTKLEDSAMYFCASYGAGTPAYEQYFGPGTRLTVT.

V gene TRBV7-2 combines with J gene TRBJ2-5; 8 positions match TRBD1. This CDR3 has 14 amino acids. The V gene's germline CDR1 is SGHTA and CDR2 FQGNSA. Trimming at V came to 5 bases and at J to 4 bases, leaving 6 bases not matched to a gene. The CDR3 loop reads CASSPDRARETQYF. In DNA form, the CDR3 reads TGTGCCAGCAGCCCGGACAGGGCTCGAGAGACCCAGTACTTC.

The J gene is TRBJ1-1, the V gene TRBV14; D is unclear. This CDR3 has 14 amino acids. The germline gives CDR1 SGHDN, CDR2 FVKESK. The V gene lost 4 bases and the J gene lost 8 bases, with 17 bases spanning the gap. CDR3 loop: CASSPSRYRIEAFF. The CDR3 coding sequence is TGTGCCAGCAGCCCGTCACGGTACAGAATCGAAGCTTTCTTT.

The CDR3 sequence: CASSSRGTGNTIYF. In DNA, the CDR3 is TGTGCCAGCAGCTCCAGGGGAACTGGAAACACCATATATTTT. The V gene is TRBV11-2, the J gene TRBJ1-3; a possible D gene is TRBD1 (6 bases). V was clipped by 4 bases and J by 2 bases, with 9 bases between them. Per the germline V gene, CDR1 is SGHAT and CDR2 is FQNNGV. The CDR3 spans 14 residues.

This clone has a single count. The V and J genes are TRBV5-4 and TRBJ1-1, with a weak D call TRBD1 (6 bases). The CDR3 is 15 amino acids. V shed 0 bases and J shed 0 bases, with 9 bases lying between them. Germline values: CDR1 SGHNT, CDR2 YYREEE (reference sequence). CDR3 sequence: CASSLGGRMNTEAFF. The CDR3 DNA reads TGTGCCAGCAGCTTGGGGGGGCGCATGAACACTGAAGCTTTCTTT.

The chain recombines TRBV11-1 with TRBJ2-3, with 7 bases lining up with TRBD2. V was pared by 4 bases and J by 0 bases, with 4 bases of the junction left unmatched. The CDR3 consists of 15 residues. Germline assignment: CDR1 SGHAT and CDR2 FQDESV (reference sequence). The CDR3 is CASSSQAGSTDTQYF. The CDR3 coding sequence is TGTGCCAGCAGCTCCCAAGCGGGAAGCACAGATACGCAGTATTTT. The variable domain in full, completed from reference TRBV11-1 and TRBJ2-3, reads EAEVAQSPRYKITEKSQAVAFWCDPISGHATLYWYRQILGQGPELLVQFQDESVVDDSQLPKDRFSAERLKGVDSTLKIQPAELGDSAMYLCASSSQAGSTDTQYFGPGTRLTVL.